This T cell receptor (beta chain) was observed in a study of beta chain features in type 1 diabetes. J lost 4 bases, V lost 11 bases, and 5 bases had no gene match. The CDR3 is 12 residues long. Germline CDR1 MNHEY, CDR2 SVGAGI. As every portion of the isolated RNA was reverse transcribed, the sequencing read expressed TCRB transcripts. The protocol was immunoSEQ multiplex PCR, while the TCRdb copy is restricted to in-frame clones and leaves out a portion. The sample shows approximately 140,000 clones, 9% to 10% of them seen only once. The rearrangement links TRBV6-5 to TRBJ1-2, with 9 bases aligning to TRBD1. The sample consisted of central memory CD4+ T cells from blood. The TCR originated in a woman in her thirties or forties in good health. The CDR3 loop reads CAAAGQGYGYTF. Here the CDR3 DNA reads TGTGCCGCCGCGGGACAGGGCTATGGCTACACCTTC.